The text below deals with one T cell receptor (beta chain). Via MiXCR, TCRdb re-called the RT-PCR reads, giving one row per CDR3 protein. The data show approximately 720,000 distinct CDR3 sequences, more than 13% seen once. From germline, CDR1 is PRHDT and CDR2 FYEKMQ (reference sequence). The ends were cut back, 3 bases at V and 4 bases at J, with 16 bases in the middle. The CDR3 is 15 residues long. Sequenced: memory CD4+ T cells from blood. The TCR sequence derives from a female donor in good health, serving as a healthy control. V usage is TRBV13 and J usage is TRBJ2-7, with no clear D. CDR3 sequence reads: CASSFGRVVEYEQYF. The CDR3 bases are TGTGCCAGCAGCTTCGGCCGGGTGGTGGAGTACGAGCAGTACTTC.